These 21 T cell receptor beta chains were all obtained from the same sample, sequenced in a study of blood T cell repertoires in COVID-19. The data were produced by immunoSEQ multiplex PCR, yet TCRdb's version contains in-frame clones alone and is incomplete. The sample holds about 65,000 clones, 80% to 95% seen once. The source material was peripheral blood. The receptors stem from a man in his sixties or seventies with active COVID-19.

The rearrangement uses TRBV5-4 and TRBJ2-3; D remains unclear. This CDR3 spans 14 amino acids. Deletions cut 4 bases from V and 2 bases from J, with 11 bases between. From germline, CDR1 is SGHNT and CDR2 YYREEE (reference sequence). CDR3 sequence reads: CASSTGFYTDTQYF. DNA for the CDR3: TGTGCCAGCAGCACCGGGTTCTACACAGATACGCAGTATTTT.

This chain uses TRBV9 with TRBJ2-3, with 7 bases that match TRBD2. V was clipped by 2 bases and J by 4 bases; unmatched bases: 13. The V gene's germline CDR1 is SGDLS and CDR2 YYNGEE. There are 17 residues in the CDR3. CDR3 coding DNA: TGTGCCAGCAGCGTGAGACTAGCCGGGTTTAGTCCAGATACGCAGTATTTT. Translated, it gives CASSVRLAGFSPDTQYF.

The chain carries TRBV12-5 and TRBJ1-1, with D maybe TRBD1 (6 bases). Between the trimmed V and J ends, which lost 2 bases and 10 bases, there was a span of 11 bases. The CDR3 extends over 12 amino acids. Germline V CDR1 and CDR2: LGHNT, FRNRAP. The CDR3 nucleotides are TGTGCTAGTGGTTTGCTACCACAGGGAGCTTTCTTT. Protein product: CASGLLPQGAFF.

This chain connects TRBV7-9 to TRBJ1-2; TRBD1 is a possible D gene (6 bases). V shed 3 bases and J shed 8 bases, with 13 bases lying between them. This CDR3 contains 13 residues. Germline CDR1 and CDR2: SEHNR and FQNEAQ (reference sequence). The CDR3 DNA reads TGTGCCAGCAGCTTTCCCGCACAGGGAGGCTACACCTTC. The encoded protein is CASSFPAQGGYTF.

The rearrangement links TRBV9 to TRBJ1-4, with 11 bases identical to TRBD1. The CDR3 contains 14 residues. The V segment lost 2 bases and the J segment 8 bases; nucleotides outside the gene matches: 2. CDR1 SGDLS and CDR2 YYNGEE come from the germline V gene. This chain's CDR3 is CASSVGQGEEKLFF. CDR3 DNA sequence: TGTGCCAGCAGCGTGGGACAGGGGGAAGAAAAACTGTTTTTT. The full variable domain, completed using reference TRBV9 and TRBJ1-4, is DSGVTQTPKHLITATGQRVTLRCSPRSGDLSVYWYQQSLDQGLQFLIQYYNGEERAKGNILERFSAQQFPDLHSELNLSSLELGDSALYFCASSVGQGEEKLFFGSGTQLSVL.

The V gene is TRBV7-8, the J gene TRBJ2-2; possible D gene TRBD1, 5 bases. The CDR3 extends over 15 amino acids. V lost 2 bases and J 3 bases, leaving 10 bases between the germline ends. Germline-derived CDR1 and CDR2 are SGHVS and FQNEAQ. Here the CDR3 reads CASSLTGSDTGELFF. The CDR3 bases are TGTGCCAGCAGCTTAACAGGTTCGGACACCGGGGAGCTGTTTTTT. The complete variable domain, with remaining parts taken from reference TRBV7-8 and TRBJ2-2, reads GAGVSQSPRYKVAKRGQDVALRCDPISGHVSLFWYQQALGQGPEFLTYFQNEAQLDKSGLPSDRFFAERPEGSVSTLKIQRTQQEDSAVYLCASSLTGSDTGELFFGEGSRLTVL.

This sequence joins TRBV6-1 and TRBJ1-4, with TRBD1 identical over 8 bases. V was clipped by 2 bases and J by 7 bases; unmatched bases: 6. This CDR3 spans 15 amino acids. Germline-derived CDR1 and CDR2 are MNHNS and SASEGT. The CDR3 DNA reads TGTGCCAGCAGTGAACCCCAGGGGGCGGTTGAAAAACTGTTTTTT. Protein: CASSEPQGAVEKLFF.

The chain employs TRBV7-2 and TRBJ2-1; 9 bases are shared with TRBD2. The ends lost 3 bases at V and 6 bases at J; junction bases unmatched: 3. The germline gives CDR1 SGHTA, CDR2 FQGNSA. The CDR3 loop spans 14 amino acids. CDR3 region: CASSFGGGVNEQFF. The CDR3 DNA is TGTGCCAGCAGCTTCGGCGGGGGGGTCAATGAGCAGTTCTTC.

The chain recombines TRBV5-1 with TRBJ1-2; no clear D gene. V was clipped by 3 bases and J by 2 bases, with 14 bases between them. The CDR3 runs 15 residues. Germline loops: CDR1 SGHRS, CDR2 YFSETQ. The CDR3: CASSSEGQINYGYTF. CDR3 nucleotide sequence: TGCGCCAGCAGCTCCGAGGGTCAGATAAACTATGGCTACACCTTC.

This clone was picked up one time. V usage is TRBV6-1 and J usage is TRBJ2-7, with D possibly being TRBD2 (5 bases). The V end was cut by 2 bases, the J end by 1 base, with 9 bases between. Per germline, CDR1 MNHNS and CDR2 SASEGT. The CDR3 contains 14 residues. CDR3 bases: TGTGCCAGCAGTGAACGGGGTGGGTCCTACGAGCAGTACTTC. Translating it yields CASSERGGSYEQYF.

This chain uses TRBV14 with TRBJ2-3; possibly TRBD1 for D (6 bases). The V gene's germline CDR1 is SGHDN and CDR2 FVKESK. This CDR3 region has 15 residues. V was clipped by 0 bases and J by 6 bases, with 13 bases between them. The CDR3 spells CASSQDIPRGDTQYF. As DNA, the CDR3 is TGTGCCAGCAGCCAAGATATCCCTAGGGGGGATACGCAGTATTTT.

The CDR3 region has the DNA TGTGCCAGCAGCAAAGTTGCAGGATTGAACACCGGGGAGCTGTTTTTT. Protein product: CASSKVAGLNTGELFF. V usage is TRBV21-1 and J usage is TRBJ2-2; the DNA was not compared with TRBD1, the D call given in the table. TRBV21-1 is a documented pseudogene. This CDR3 is built from 16 residues.

The gene calls are TRBV18 and TRBJ2-1, with TRBD2 matching over 12 bases. CDR3 length equals 14 residues. The trim removed 8 bases at V and 6 bases at J, leaving 5 bases unmatched. Looked up from germline, CDR1 is KGHSH and CDR2 is LQKENI. CDR3 loop: CASGLAGRGNEQFF. DNA of the CDR3: TGTGCCAGCGGACTAGCGGGGAGGGGCAATGAGCAGTTCTTC.

The CDR3 protein is CASSSTPGGRAGYTF. The CDR3 nucleotides read TGTGCCAGCAGTTCCACGCCGGGGGGCAGGGCTGGCTACACCTTC. The rearrangement links TRBV6-5 to TRBJ1-2; tentative D call: TRBD1 (6 bases). The CDR3 sequence is 15 residues long. V was cut by 4 bases and J by 7 bases, with 19 bases left in between. CDR1 and CDR2 from the germline V gene are MNHEY and SVGAGI.

The V and J genes are TRBV9 and TRBJ1-3; tentative D call: TRBD1 (5 bases). The CDR3 contains 15 residues. Germline loops: CDR1 SGDLS, CDR2 YYNGEE. V lost 0 bases and J 2 bases, leaving 9 bases between the germline ends. The CDR3 is CASSVGSGTGNTIYF. The CDR3 region has the DNA TGTGCCAGCAGCGTAGGTTCAGGGACTGGAAACACCATATATTTT.

J is TRBJ1-1 and V is TRBV29-1; possibly TRBD1 for D (6 bases). Germline loops: CDR1 SQVTM, CDR2 ANQGSEA. The CDR3 loop spans 14 amino acids. The ends were cut back, 3 bases at V and 1 base at J, with 12 bases in the middle. CDR3 DNA: TGCAGCGTTGATTGGACAGCCGGGAACACTGAAGCTTTCTTT. Its protein product is CSVDWTAGNTEAFF.

V is TRBV5-1 and J is TRBJ2-5, with 15 positions matching TRBD2. This CDR3 spans 18 amino acids. Germline CDR1 SGHRS, CDR2 YFSETQ. V gave up 4 bases and J gave up 2 bases; unmatched junction bases: 9. In DNA, the CDR3 is TGCGCCAGCAGCAGACCGGGACTAGCGGGGGGCCCACAAGAGACCCAGTACTTC. Its translation: CASSRPGLAGGPQETQYF.

This chain joins TRBV11-2 and TRBJ1-5; 10 nucleotides match TRBD1. With V trimmed by 7 bases and J by 0 bases, 15 bases remained unmatched. The CDR3 sequence is 19 residues long. Germline V gene sequence: CDR1 SGHAT, CDR2 FQNNGV. The CDR3, as DNA: TGTGCCAGCACCCCCGTATGGACAGGGGGTGACTCTAGCAATCAGCCCCAGCATTTT. Its protein product is CASTPVWTGGDSSNQPQHF. Full variable domain (outside the CDR3, taken from reference TRBV11-2 and TRBJ1-5): EAGVAQSPRYKIIEKRQSVAFWCNPISGHATLYWYQQILGQGPKLLIQFQNNGVVDDSQLPKDRFSAERLKGVDSTLKIQPAKLEDSAVYLCASTPVWTGGDSSNQPQHFGDGTRLSIL.

V is TRBV11-2 and J is TRBJ1-3, with D uncertain. Trimming cost V 1 base and J 0 bases, with 4 bases left between them. CDR1 SGHAT and CDR2 FQNNGV come from the germline V gene. There are 14 residues in the CDR3. DNA of the CDR3: TGTGCCAGCAGCTTAGCACTCTCTGGAAACACCATATATTTT. As protein: CASSLALSGNTIYF. Full variable domain (remainder filled in from reference TRBV11-2 and TRBJ1-3): EAGVAQSPRYKIIEKRQSVAFWCNPISGHATLYWYQQILGQGPKLLIQFQNNGVVDDSQLPKDRFSAERLKGVDSTLKIQPAKLEDSAVYLCASSLALSGNTIYFGEGSWLTVV.

In this sample, this clone turned up once. V is TRBV3-1 (or the pseudogene TRBV3-2) and J is TRBJ1-1, with a tentative D call TRBD1 (5 bases). V gave up 2 bases and J gave up 0 bases, with 13 bases separating them. Germline V gene lookup returns CDR1 LGHDT and CDR2 YNNKEL (reference sequence). CDR3 length: 16 residues. Here the CDR3 DNA reads TGTGCCAGCAGCCAAAGGGGAGGCAGGGTGAACACTGAAGCTTTCTTT. It yields the protein CASSQRGGRVNTEAFF.

This chain connects TRBV12-3 or TRBV12-4 to TRBJ2-7; D gene uncertain. This CDR3 comprises 13 residues. Between the trimmed V and J ends, which lost 2 bases and 0 bases, there was a span of 5 bases. CDR3: CASSLSVSYEQYF. In DNA, the CDR3 is TGTGCCAGCAGTTTATCTGTCTCCTACGAGCAGTACTTC.